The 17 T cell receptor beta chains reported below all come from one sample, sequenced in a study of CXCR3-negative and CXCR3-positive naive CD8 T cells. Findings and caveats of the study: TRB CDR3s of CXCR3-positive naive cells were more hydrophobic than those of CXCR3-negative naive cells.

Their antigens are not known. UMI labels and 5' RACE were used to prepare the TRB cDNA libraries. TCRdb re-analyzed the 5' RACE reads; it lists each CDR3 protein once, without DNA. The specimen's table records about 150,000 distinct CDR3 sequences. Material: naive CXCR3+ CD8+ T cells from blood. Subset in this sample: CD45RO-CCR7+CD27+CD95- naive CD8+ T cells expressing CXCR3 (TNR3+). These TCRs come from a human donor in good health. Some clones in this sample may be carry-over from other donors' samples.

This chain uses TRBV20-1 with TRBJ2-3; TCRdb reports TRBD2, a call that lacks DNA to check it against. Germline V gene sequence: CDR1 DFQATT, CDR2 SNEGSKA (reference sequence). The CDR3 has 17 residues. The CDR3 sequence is CSARVLEFTASADTQYF.

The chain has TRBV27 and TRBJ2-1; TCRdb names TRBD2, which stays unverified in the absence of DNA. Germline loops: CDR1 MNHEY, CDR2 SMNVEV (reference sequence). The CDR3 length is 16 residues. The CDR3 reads CASSPITSGRTNEQFF.

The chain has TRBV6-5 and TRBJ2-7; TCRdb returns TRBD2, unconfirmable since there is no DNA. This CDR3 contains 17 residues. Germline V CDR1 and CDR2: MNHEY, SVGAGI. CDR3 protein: CASSSPELAGEIDEQYF.

CDR3 amino acids: CSVEDPYSETQYF. The V gene is TRBV29-1, the J gene TRBJ2-5. The CDR3 runs to 13 residues. Germline CDR1 is SQVTM and CDR2 is ANQGSEA.

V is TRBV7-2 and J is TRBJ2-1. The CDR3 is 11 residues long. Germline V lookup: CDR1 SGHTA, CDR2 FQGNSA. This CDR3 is CASSLPNEQFF.

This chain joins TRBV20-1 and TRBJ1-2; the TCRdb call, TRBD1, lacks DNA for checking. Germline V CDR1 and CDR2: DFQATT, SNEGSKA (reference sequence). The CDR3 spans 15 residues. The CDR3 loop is CSARGGQGVSYGYTF.

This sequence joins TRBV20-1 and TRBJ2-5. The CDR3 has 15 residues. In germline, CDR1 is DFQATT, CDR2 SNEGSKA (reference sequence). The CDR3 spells CSARGHDGSQETQYF.

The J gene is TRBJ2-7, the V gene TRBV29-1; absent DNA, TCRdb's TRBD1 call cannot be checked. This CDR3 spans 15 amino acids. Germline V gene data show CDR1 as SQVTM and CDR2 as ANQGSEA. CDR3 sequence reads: CSVVLWDRGTYEQYF.

The CDR3 sequence is CSASVPSAHTEAFF. The chain uses TRBV20-1 and TRBJ1-1; TCRdb indicates TRBD1, and absent DNA this call remains unverified. The CDR3 contains 14 residues. Per germline, CDR1 DFQATT and CDR2 SNEGSKA (reference sequence).

This CDR3 is CASSSRDTLMNTEAFF. This chain connects TRBV7-2 to TRBJ1-1; the D call of TRBD1 rests on TCRdb alone, since no DNA is present to check it. The CDR3 runs to 16 residues. The V gene's germline CDR1 is SGHTA and CDR2 FQGNSA.

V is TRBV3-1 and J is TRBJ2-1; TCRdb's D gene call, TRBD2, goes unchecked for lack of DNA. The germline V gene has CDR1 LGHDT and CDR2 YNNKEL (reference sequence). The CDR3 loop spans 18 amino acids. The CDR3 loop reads CASSDETSGSTSYNEQFF.

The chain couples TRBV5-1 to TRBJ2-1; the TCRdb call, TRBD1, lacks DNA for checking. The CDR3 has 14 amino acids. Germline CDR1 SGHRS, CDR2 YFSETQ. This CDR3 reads CASSLDRGGVEQFF.

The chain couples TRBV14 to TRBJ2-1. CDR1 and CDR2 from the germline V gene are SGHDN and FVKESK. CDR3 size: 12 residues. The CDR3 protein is CASSQWHNEQFF.

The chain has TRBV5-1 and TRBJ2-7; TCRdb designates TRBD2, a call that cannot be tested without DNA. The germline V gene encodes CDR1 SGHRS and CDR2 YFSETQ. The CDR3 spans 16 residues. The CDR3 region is CASSFRLAGSLSEQYF.

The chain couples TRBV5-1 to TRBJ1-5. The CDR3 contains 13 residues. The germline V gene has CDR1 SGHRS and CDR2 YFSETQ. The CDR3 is CASSLGPAQPQHF.

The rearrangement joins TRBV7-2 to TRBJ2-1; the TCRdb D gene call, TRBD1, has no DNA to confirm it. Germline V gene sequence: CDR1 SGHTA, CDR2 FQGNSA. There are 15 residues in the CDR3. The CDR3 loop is CASSLGTGGIDEQFF.

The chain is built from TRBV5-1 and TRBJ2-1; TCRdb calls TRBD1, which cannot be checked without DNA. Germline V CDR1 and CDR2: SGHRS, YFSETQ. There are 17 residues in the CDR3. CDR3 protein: CASSLAEAGDAYNEQFF.